A single T cell receptor beta chain is shown here with its context. This sample was taken from a study of T cell changes during pregnancy in multiple sclerosis. The data were produced by immunoSEQ multiplex PCR, yet TCRdb's version contains in-frame clones alone and is incomplete. Seen here are about 100,000 clones, 90% to 95% observed once, and the top ten hold around 0.96%. The V segment lost 2 bases and the J segment 7 bases; nucleotides outside the gene matches: 14. The CDR3 covers 16 residues. The starting material was peripheral blood, obtained before pregnancy. The chain links TRBV23-1 to TRBJ2-7; the match to TRBD1 covers 7 bases. TRBV23-1 is designated an ORF whose function remains uncertain. This clonotype was obtained from a female donor with multiple sclerosis, enrolled in a pregnancy study. The CDR3 DNA is TGCGCCAGCAGTCAAGTAGGGGGCGCCCCGTCGGGGGAGCAGTACTTC. It is translated as CASSQVGGAPSGEQYF.